This TCR beta chain appears in the sequencing data of a study of T-cell reconstitution after alpha-beta-depleted transplantation in children. From germline, CDR1 is SGHTA and CDR2 FQGTGA. The CDR3 has 16 residues. V lost 5 bases and J lost 5; bases outside the gene matches: 10. This clonotype was observed a few times. Unique molecular identifiers were used to barcode this TCRbeta library. TCRdb reprocessed the PCR reads via MiXCR and lists one record per CDR3 protein. The sample includes about 610,000 distinct CDR3 sequences, about 10% of them seen just once. The chain recombines TRBV7-3 with TRBJ2-1, with TRBD2 identical over 9 bases. Material: PBMCs from the stem cell graft donor, obtained from the stem cell graft. The TCR was taken from a human donor who donated a stem cell graft to a child with acute myeloid leukemia. Here the CDR3 reads CASSPSLSGGHNEQFF. For the CDR3, the DNA is TGTGCCAGCAGCCCCAGCCTTAGCGGGGGCCACAATGAGCAGTTCTTC.